This T cell receptor (beta chain) came from a study of PD-1 blockade in classical Hodgkin lymphoma. The CDR3 totals 14 residues. Germline V gene data show CDR1 as LGHNA and CDR2 as YSLEER. Between the trimmed V and J ends, which lost 0 bases and 7 bases, there was a span of 13 bases. Assay: immunoSEQ multiplex PCR; the TCRdb copy retains only in-frame clones and omits some. This table holds about 41,000 clones, roughly 69% found once. Time point defined: cycle 4 day 1 (C4D1), after around six weeks of nivolumab. Relapse was seen in all patients after autologous stem cell transplantation, and brentuximab vedotin exposure was variable.

The rearrangement joins TRBV4-3 to TRBJ2-7; a possible D gene is TRBD1 (5 bases). The clonotype originates from a human donor with classical Hodgkin lymphoma. The material sequenced was peripheral blood mononuclear cells (PBMCs), taken before the fourth cycle of nivolumab. The CDR3 coding sequence is TGCGCCAGCAGCCAAGATTCAGGGCTAGGAGAGCAGTACTTC. The encoded protein is CASSQDSGLGEQYF.